This T cell receptor beta chain was sequenced for a study of blood T cells in healthy people across ages. Study overall: Template switching caught about one barcoded beta molecule for each two T cells.

Through a sample-barcoded 5' primer and a J-beta primer mix, a second PCR was run for roughly 7 to 11 cycles. TCRdb ran MiXCR on the 5' RACE reads and lists one entry per CDR3 protein. The sample shows hundreds of thousands of distinct CDR3 sequences, approximately 53% of them seen only once. Germline loops: CDR1 KGHDR, CDR2 SFDVKD. The trim removed 9 bases at V and 8 bases at J, leaving 11 bases unmatched. The CDR3 loop spans 14 amino acids. This clonotype was counted between two and nine times. Its cognate antigen is unknown. Study conclusions and caveats: What prevented conclusive comparison of naive and antigen-experienced cells was that PBMCs were unsorted.

Total RNA, at least 5 micrograms per sample, was extracted from PBMCs. The chain recombines TRBV24-1 with TRBJ2-1, with 8 bases aligning to TRBD2. Sequenced input: blood. The TCR originated in a man aged 40-55 years in good health. CDR3 protein: CATGSAGAEYEQFF. DNA for the CDR3: TGTGCCACCGGTTCAGCGGGAGCCGAGTATGAGCAGTTCTTC.